The clone carrying this TCR beta chain appeared a few times. These data belong to a study of patients and donors after allogeneic stem cell transplantation. Germline loops: CDR1 DFQATT, CDR2 SNEGSKA (reference sequence). V lost 5 bases and J 5 bases, leaving 10 bases between the germline ends. CDR3 length equals 11 residues. TCRdb re-analysed the RT-PCR reads in MiXCR, keeping a single row per CDR3 protein. Among some 31,000 distinct CDR3 sequences listed, about 37% were seen once. This clonotype was sampled from a human donor who was either an allogeneic HSCT recipient or a stem cell or donor lymphocyte infusion donor (not recorded which). It is not recorded whose cells these are; they may come from a transplant donor. What was sequenced was blood, either unsorted or a sorted T cell fraction (not recorded which). The V and J genes are TRBV20-1 and TRBJ2-7; no reliable D call. Here the CDR3 DNA reads TGCAGTGCTGGTCAGTACGACGAGCAGTACTTC. Encoded protein: CSAGQYDEQYF.